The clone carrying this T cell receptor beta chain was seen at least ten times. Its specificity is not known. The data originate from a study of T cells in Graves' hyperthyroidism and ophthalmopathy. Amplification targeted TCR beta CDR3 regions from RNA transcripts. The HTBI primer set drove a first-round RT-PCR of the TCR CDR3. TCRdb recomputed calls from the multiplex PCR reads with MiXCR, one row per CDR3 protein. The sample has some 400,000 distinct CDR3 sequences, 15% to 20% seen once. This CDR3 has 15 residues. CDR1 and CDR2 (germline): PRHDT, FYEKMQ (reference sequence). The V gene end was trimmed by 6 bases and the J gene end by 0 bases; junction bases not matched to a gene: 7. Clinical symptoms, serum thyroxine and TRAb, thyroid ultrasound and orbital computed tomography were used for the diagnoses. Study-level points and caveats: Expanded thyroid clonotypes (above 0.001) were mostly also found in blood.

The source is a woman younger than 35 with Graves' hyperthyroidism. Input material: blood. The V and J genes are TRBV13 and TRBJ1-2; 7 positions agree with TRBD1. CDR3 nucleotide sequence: TGTGCCAGCAGAGGGAGAGACAGGGCTAACTATGGCTACACCTTC. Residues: CASRGRDRANYGYTF.